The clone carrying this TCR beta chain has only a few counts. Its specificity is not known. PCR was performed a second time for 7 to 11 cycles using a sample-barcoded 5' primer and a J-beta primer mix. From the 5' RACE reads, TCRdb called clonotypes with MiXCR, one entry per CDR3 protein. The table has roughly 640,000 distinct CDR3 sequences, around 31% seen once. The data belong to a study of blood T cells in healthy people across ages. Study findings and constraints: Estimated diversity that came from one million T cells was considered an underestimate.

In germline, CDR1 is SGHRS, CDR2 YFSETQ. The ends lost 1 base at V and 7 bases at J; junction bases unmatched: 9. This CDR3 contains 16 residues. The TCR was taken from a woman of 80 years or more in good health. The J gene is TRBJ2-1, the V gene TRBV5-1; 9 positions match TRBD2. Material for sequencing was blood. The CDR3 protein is CASSLSGGGGRNEQFF. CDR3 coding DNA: TGCGCCAGCAGCTTGTCGGGCGGGGGGGGGAGGAATGAGCAGTTCTTC.